The rows below give T cell receptor beta chains drawn from one sample of a study of T cell responses to AZD1222 COVID-19 vaccine. TCRdb's table, derived via immunoSEQ multiplex PCR, lists solely in-frame clones and lacks some. The sample lists about 84,000 clones, about 89% seen once, with roughly 12% in the top ten. The sample consisted of peripheral blood, taken 28 days after the second AZD1222 dose. The origin of the receptors is an adult who received the AZD1222 COVID-19 vaccine. The CDR3 runs from the conserved cysteine through the conserved F or W. D genes are given only for firm matches. A clone size is listed for some rows: how often the clone was seen (once, few, many), or a class if it is expanded.

NA	TRBV5-1	TRBD1	TRBJ1-5	CASSSQGADQPQHF	TGCGCCAGCAGTTCACAGGGGGCAGATCAGCCCCAGCATTTT
once	TRBV5-1	NA	TRBJ1-2	CASSPFPSAATNYGYTF	TGCGCCAGCAGCCCATTCCCCTCCGCAGCCACTAACTATGGCTACACCTTC
NA	TRBV6-6	NA	TRBJ1-1	CASRQTGYTEAFF	TGTGCCAGCAGACAGACAGGCTACACTGAAGCTTTCTTT
NA	TRBV30	NA	TRBJ1-1	CAWDRQANTEAFF	TGTGCCTGGGATAGACAGGCAAACACTGAAGCTTTCTTT
NA	TRBV10-1	NA	TRBJ2-7	CASSGSLGGTYEQYF	TGCGCCAGCAGTGGAAGCTTGGGGGGTACCTACGAGCAGTACTTC
NA	TRBV11-1	NA	TRBJ2-1	CASSLAGIYNEQFF	TGTGCCAGCAGCTTAGCGGGAATATACAATGAGCAGTTCTTC
NA	TRBV7-9	NA	TRBJ2-7	CASSLGGRGYEQYF	TGTGCCAGCAGCTTAGGAGGGAGAGGCTACGAGCAGTACTTC
NA	TRBV5-1	NA	TRBJ1-1	CASSGLGDSSGTEAFF	TGCGCCAGCAGCGGATTAGGTGACAGCTCGGGGACTGAAGCTTTCTTT
NA	TRBV18	NA	TRBJ1-5	CASSPLGQNSNQPQHF	TGTGCCAGCTCACCGCTAGGGCAGAATAGCAATCAGCCCCAGCATTTT
NA	TRBV28	NA	TRBJ1-4	CASRPHRRMEKLFF	TGTGCCAGCAGGCCTCACAGGCGAATGGAAAAACTGTTTTTT
NA	TRBV2	TRBD1	TRBJ1-6	CASWDRGLVSPLHF	TGTGCCAGCTGGGACAGGGGGCTAGTCTCACCCCTCCACTTT
NA	TRBV5-6	NA	TRBJ1-6	CASSVRGYGDSPLHF	TGTGCCAGCAGCGTCAGGGGATACGGGGATTCACCCCTCCACTTT
NA	TRBV2	NA	TRBJ1-2	CASSPDVNYGYTF	TGTGCCAGCAGTCCAGACGTTAACTATGGCTACACCTTC
NA	TRBV3-1/TRBV3-2	TRBD2	TRBJ2-5	CASSLGLAGMYQETQYF	TGTGCCAGCAGCCTCGGACTAGCGGGGATGTACCAAGAGACCCAGTACTTC
NA	TRBV28	TRBD2	TRBJ2-3	CASCRAGGRDTQYF	TGTGCCAGCTGTCGGGCGGGAGGACGAGATACGCAGTATTTT
once	TRBV10-3	TRBD2	TRBJ2-3	CAISEGLDPDTQYF	TGTGCCATCAGCGAGGGACTAGACCCAGATACGCAGTATTTT
NA	TRBV7-9	NA	TRBJ1-5	CASSLDVQPQHF	TGTGCCAGCAGCTTAGACGTTCAGCCCCAGCATTTT
NA	TRBV19	NA	TRBJ1-4	CASSIDPRRTNEKLFF	TGTGCCAGTAGTATAGATCCCCGCCGAACTAATGAAAAACTGTTTTTT
NA	TRBV6-4	NA	TRBJ2-3	CASSPGQENTDTQYF	TGTGCCAGCAGCCCTGGGCAGGAGAACACAGATACGCAGTATTTT
NA	TRBV29-1	NA	TRBJ1-3	CSVLGADGNTIYF	TGCAGCGTCCTCGGGGCAGATGGAAACACCATATATTTT
NA	TRBV29-1	TRBD2	TRBJ2-3	CSVEFGLAGMRDTQYF	TGCAGCGTTGAGTTTGGTCTAGCGGGTATGAGAGATACGCAGTATTTT
NA	TRBV3-1/TRBV3-2	TRBD2	TRBJ2-1	CASSPGTSGDNEQFF	TGTGCCAGCAGCCCAGGGACTAGCGGGGACAATGAGCAGTTCTTC
once	TRBV25-1	NA	TRBJ1-1	CASSDEPGHLNTEAFF	TGTGCCAGCAGTGACGAACCGGGACACCTGAACACTGAAGCTTTCTTT
NA	TRBV18	NA	TRBJ1-2	CASSRIDRPTGGYTF	TGTGCCAGCTCACGAATTGACCGTCCTACCGGCGGCTACACCTTC
NA	TRBV7-9	NA	TRBJ1-2	CASSLGGAGDYGYTF	TGTGCCAGCAGCTTAGGAGGGGCGGGGGACTATGGCTACACCTTC
NA	TRBV19	NA	TRBJ2-7	CASSIQGINEQYF	TGTGCCAGTAGTATACAGGGGATCAACGAGCAGTACTTC
NA	TRBV19	TRBD1	TRBJ1-1	CASSTRRGTTGARNTEAFF	TGTGCCAGTAGCACCAGAAGGGGGACGACAGGGGCCAGGAACACTGAAGCTTTCTTT
medium-sized	TRBV28	TRBD1	TRBJ1-2	CASSTQGGPLPF	TGTGCCAGCAGTACCCAGGGGGGGCCACTCCCATTC
NA	TRBV5-1	NA	TRBJ1-2	CASSSQSVYGYTF	TGCGCCAGCAGCTCTCAGTCCGTCTATGGCTACACCTTC
NA	TRBV7-2	NA	TRBJ1-5	CASSLAIRGGNQPQHF	TGTGCCAGCAGCTTAGCGATCAGGGGAGGCAATCAGCCCCAGCATTTT
NA	TRBV6-1	NA	TRBJ1-6	CASSEAGGIPSYNSPLHF	TGTGCCAGCAGTGAAGCAGGGGGAATCCCCTCCTATAATTCACCCCTCCACTTT
NA	TRBV19	NA	TRBJ1-1	CASKVPGAGTEAFF	TGTGCCAGTAAAGTACCGGGGGCAGGCACTGAAGCTTTCTTT
NA	TRBV6-2/TRBV6-3	TRBD1	TRBJ1-2	CASNPAGTGYCTF	TGTGCCAGCAACCCGGCGGGGACAGGCTATTGCACCTTC
NA	TRBV6-2/TRBV6-3	NA	TRBJ1-6	CASSPGPLSPLHF	TGTGCCAGCAGCCCGGGACCCCTTTCACCCCTCCACTTT
NA	TRBV12-3/TRBV12-4	NA	TRBJ1-2	CASSPDTYYGYTF	TGTGCCAGCAGTCCAGACACGTACTATGGCTACACCTTC
NA	TRBV7-9	NA	TRBJ1-2	CASSLVGGPSGYTF	TGTGCCAGCAGCTTAGTCGGGGGGCCGAGTGGCTACACCTTC
NA	TRBV3-1/TRBV3-2	TRBD1	TRBJ1-1	CASSPRDRGLNTEAFF	TGTGCCAGCAGCCCGCGGGACAGGGGTTTGAACACTGAAGCTTTCTTT